These 11 T cell receptor beta chains were sequenced from one sample in a study of CD8+ T cells in alopecia areata. As the sequencing template, cDNA was produced by extracting RNA and reverse transcribing it. Some clones are missing from TCRdb's copy, which holds only in-frame ones; the method was immunoSEQ multiplex PCR. The sample lists hundreds of thousands of clones, under 70% seen once, with approximately 1.2% in the top ten. Sequenced material: CD4+ T cells sorted from blood, taken at week 0. The receptors derive from a human donor with alopecia areata.

With regard to this clone: Other DNA sequences within the sample encode an identical CDR3. The rearrangement uses TRBV5-1 and TRBJ1-2; D not resolved. There are 14 residues in the CDR3. The V end was cut by 1 base, the J end by 2 bases, with 9 bases between. Germline assignment: CDR1 SGHRS and CDR2 YFSETQ. The CDR3 coding sequence is TGCGCCAGCAGCTTGTACGGGTCAAACTATGGCTACACCTTC. Residues: CASSLYGSNYGYTF.

Details on this clone: The same CDR3 also results from other DNA sequences found in this sample. As DNA, the CDR3 is TGTGCCAGCAGCTTAGCCGGGTCCCACGAGCAGTACTTC. Translated, it gives CASSLAGSHEQYF. The chain has TRBV7-9 and TRBJ2-7; the D is unclear. Germline V gene data show CDR1 as SEHNR and CDR2 as FQNEAQ (reference sequence). Trimming removed 0 bases at V and 5 bases at J, with 8 bases between. CDR3 size: 13 residues.

The chain links TRBV9 to TRBJ2-3; TRBD2 matches at 11 bases. This CDR3 has 15 amino acids. CDR1 SGDLS and CDR2 YYNGEE come from the germline V gene. Trimming at V came to 4 bases and at J to 4 bases, leaving 5 bases not matched to a gene. CDR3 amino acids: CASSSLGLAADTQYF. In DNA form, the CDR3 reads TGTGCCAGCAGCTCCCTGGGACTAGCGGCAGATACGCAGTATTTT.

The rearrangement uses TRBV7-9 and TRBJ1-1, with D unresolved. The CDR3 contains 14 residues. In germline, CDR1 is SEHNR, CDR2 FQNEAQ (reference sequence). V was trimmed by 3 bases and J by 1 base, leaving 9 bases between them. The CDR3 loop is CASSFGWSNTEAFF. The CDR3 bases are TGTGCCAGCAGCTTTGGCTGGTCGAACACTGAAGCTTTCTTT.

The J gene is TRBJ2-7, the V gene TRBV29-1; 9 bases map to TRBD2. The V segment lost 5 bases and the J segment 7 bases; nucleotides outside the gene matches: 9. CDR1 SQVTM and CDR2 ANQGSEA come from the germline V gene. CDR3 length equals 13 residues. The CDR3 DNA reads TGCAGCGTTATAGAGCGGGGGGTTGGAGAGCAGTACTTC. It specifies CSVIERGVGEQYF.

Only a few counts were recorded for this clone. The chain is built from TRBV7-9 and TRBJ2-2; D might be TRBD1 or TRBD2, each matching 5 bases. Germline values: CDR1 SEHNR, CDR2 FQNEAQ (reference sequence). The length of the CDR3 is 15 residues. The V and J ends lost 5 bases and 7 bases respectively, with 17 bases between them. This chain's CDR3 is CASSPGTAPGGELFF. In DNA, the CDR3 is TGTGCCAGCAGCCCGGGGACGGCCCCCGGCGGGGAGCTGTTTTTT.

The chain links TRBV6-5 to TRBJ1-4; no firm D call. This CDR3 spans 11 amino acids. CDR1 is MNHEY, CDR2 SVGAGI, per germline. Trimming took off 6 bases at V and 12 bases at J, with 11 bases between the two ends. The CDR3 reads CASRSGGELFF. CDR3 sequence (DNA): TGTGCCAGCAGATCGGGAGGTGAACTGTTTTTT.

The chain combines TRBV6-1 with TRBJ1-3; perhaps TRBD1 as D (6 bases). With 8 bases removed from V and 5 bases from J, the gap between germline ends came to 10 bases. This CDR3 comprises 12 residues. Germline values: CDR1 MNHNS, CDR2 SASEGT. The CDR3 loop reads CASRTVRNTIYF. In nucleotides, the CDR3 is TGTGCCAGCCGGACAGTCAGAAACACCATATATTTT.

V is TRBV29-1 and J is TRBJ2-3; D might be TRBD1 or TRBD2, each matching 5 bases. This CDR3 has 14 residues. Looked up from germline, CDR1 is SQVTM and CDR2 is ANQGSEA. V lost 7 bases to trimming and J lost 3 bases, with 17 bases between them. This chain's CDR3 is CSAAGTWGTDTQYF. CDR3 in DNA: TGCAGCGCCGCAGGCACCTGGGGGACAGATACGCAGTATTTT.

The V gene is TRBV30, the J gene TRBJ1-3, with D uncertain. Germline CDR1 and CDR2: GTSNPN and SVGIG (reference sequence). The CDR3 length is 12 residues. The germline V and J ends were trimmed by 0 bases and 3 bases, with 3 bases remaining between them. For the CDR3, the DNA is TGTGCCTGGAGTGTAAATGGAAACACCATATATTTT. This encodes CAWSVNGNTIYF.

This chain uses TRBV10-3 with TRBJ2-7; 7 bases align to TRBD1. CDR3 size: 13 residues. Trimming removed 10 bases from V and 2 bases from J; junction bases left unmatched: 8. CDR1 is ENHRY, CDR2 SYGVKD, per germline. The CDR3 protein is CASGMGTAYEQYF. DNA of the CDR3: TGTGCCAGTGGAATGGGGACAGCCTACGAGCAGTACTTC.